This T cell receptor (beta chain) was found in a study of blood T cell repertoires in COVID-19. The method was immunoSEQ multiplex PCR; TCRdb's version includes in-frame clones alone and lacks a portion of them. The table includes about 96,000 clones, about 88% detected once. V was clipped by 9 bases and J by 6 bases; unmatched bases: 8. The CDR3 is 13 amino acids. The V gene's germline CDR1 is SNHLY and CDR2 FYNNEI. The rearrangement joins TRBV2 to TRBJ2-5, with TRBD2 identical over 9 bases. This clonotype was sampled from a woman aged 55 to 70 with acute or convalescent COVID-19. The material sequenced was peripheral blood. CDR3 sequence: CARTAGGRQTQYF. DNA for the CDR3: TGTGCCAGGACAGCGGGGGGCCGGCAGACCCAGTACTTC.